A single sample is the source of the 7 T cell receptor beta chains below, sequenced in a study of blood T cell repertoires in COVID-19. The repertoire was sequenced with immunoSEQ multiplex PCR; TCRdb's copy has only in-frame clones and lacks some. Of a few hundred thousand clones listed, about 83% are singletons. Material for sequencing was PBMCs or T cells enriched from blood (not recorded which). Receptors were obtained from a woman in her 50s who had recovered from COVID-19.

The chain carries TRBV23-1 and TRBJ1-2; maybe TRBD1 (5 bases). TRBV23-1 is filed as an ORF, its function uncertain. Trimming cost V 0 bases and J 5 bases, with 7 bases left between them. This CDR3 has 13 residues. Here the CDR3 DNA reads TGCGCCAGCAGTCAATCGGAGGGGTATGGCTACACCTTC. Translation: CASSQSEGYGYTF.

The chain has TRBV27 and TRBJ1-4; 9 bases are shared with TRBD1. In germline, CDR1 is MNHEY, CDR2 SMNVEV (reference sequence). V was pared by 6 bases and J by 3 bases, with 5 bases of the junction left unmatched. The CDR3 contains 15 residues. CDR3 sequence: CASRNRGLANEKLFF. CDR3 sequence (DNA): TGTGCCAGCAGAAACAGGGGGCTGGCTAATGAAAAACTGTTTTTT.

This clone has more than one count but fewer than ten. The chain carries TRBV7-9 and TRBJ2-2; D gene unclear. V was shortened by 1 base and J by 9 bases, with 3 bases between the two germline ends. The V gene's germline CDR1 is SEHNR and CDR2 FQNEAQ (reference sequence). This CDR3 is 11 amino acids long. As DNA, the CDR3 is TGTGCCAGCAGCTTAGACAGGGAGCTGTTTTTT. Translating gives CASSLDRELFF.

The genes are TRBV13 and TRBJ1-3; unclear D gene. V was cut by 5 bases and J by 5 bases, with 13 bases left in between. Germline CDR1 is PRHDT and CDR2 is FYEKMQ (reference sequence). CDR3 length equals 14 residues. The DNA for the CDR3 is TGTGCCAGCAGCCTTTTGGGAGGCAGAAACACCATATATTTT. Translation: CASSLLGGRNTIYF.

The rearrangement joins TRBV12-5 to TRBJ1-3; tentative D call: TRBD1 (5 bases). The CDR3 extends over 18 amino acids. Trimming removed 0 bases from V and 4 bases from J, with 19 bases in between. Germline V gene sequence: CDR1 LGHNT, CDR2 FRNRAP. The CDR3, as DNA: TGTGCTAGTGGTTTGGTATTTTGGGGGGATCGGGCGGGAAACACCATATATTTT. It codes for CASGLVFWGDRAGNTIYF.

This clone appeared a single time. The rearrangement links TRBV6-1 to TRBJ1-1, with 7 bases lining up with TRBD1. Germline CDR1 and CDR2: MNHNS and SASEGT. The CDR3 covers 15 residues. J was trimmed by 3 bases and V by 2 bases; bases with no gene match: 6. CDR3 residues: CASSETGEVYTEAFF. CDR3 DNA: TGTGCCAGCAGTGAAACAGGGGAGGTGTACACTGAAGCTTTCTTT.

This clone was picked up a small number of times. The J gene is TRBJ1-3, the V gene TRBV3-1 (or the pseudogene TRBV3-2), with unresolved D. The CDR3 loop spans 15 amino acids. The germline V gene has CDR1 LGHDT and CDR2 YNNKEL (reference sequence). The V end lost 3 bases, the J end lost 2 bases, and 11 bases lay between the germline ends. CDR3 loop: CASSQKGGTGNTIYF. Written as DNA, the CDR3 is TGTGCCAGCAGCCAGAAGGGAGGAACTGGAAACACCATATATTTT.